The 6 T cell receptor beta chains below all came from one sample that was sequenced in a study of tumor-infiltrating lymphocytes in primary liver carcinoma. The template, about 500 ng total RNA, yielded TCR beta cDNA made with a constant-region primer. Each TCR beta library was derived from three nested multiplex PCR rounds that employed slightly modified ARM-PCR. Forward primers for TRBV1-TRBV30 and a C-beta reverse primer served the first two PCR rounds, at approximately 10 cycles each. TCRdb re-derived calls from the multiplex PCR reads in MiXCR, one entry per CDR3 protein. The repertoire holds 55,000 to 70,000 distinct CDR3 sequences, with approximately 70% as singletons. Total RNA and DNA came together from approximately 22-30 mg of bulk tissue without cell sorting. The sample consisted of liver tumor tissue from sampling region 2. Documented subset: tumor region T2, inferior pole. The receptors were gathered from a man between 40 and 49 years old with primary liver carcinoma and hepatitis B virus infection.

About this clonotype itself: A junction boundary mismatches the germline segment, possibly from a read error. V usage is TRBV6-2 or TRBV6-3 and J usage is TRBJ2-2, with D possibly TRBD2 on 5 matching bases. The CDR3 consists of 14 residues. CDR1 is MNHEY, CDR2 SVGEGT, per germline. In DNA, the CDR3 is TGTGCCAGCAGTTACTCTAGCGACACCGGGGAGCTGGTTTTT. It specifies CASSYSSDTGELVF.

About this clonotype: At one end, the junction sequence differs from germline, possibly due to a read error. V is TRBV6-1 and J is TRBJ2-6; D possibly corresponds to TRBD1 (6 bases). The germline V gene encodes CDR1 MNHNS and CDR2 SASEGT. The CDR3 contains 17 residues. CDR3 DNA sequence: TGTGCCAGCAGTGCCCGGGACACAATCTCTGGGACCAACGTCCTGACTTTC. Its protein is CASSARDTISGTNVLTF.

The chain couples TRBV29-1 to TRBJ2-3; D is uncertain. This CDR3 region has 15 residues. Trimming removed 0 bases at V and 6 bases at J, with 16 bases between. CDR1 is SQVTM and CDR2 is ANQGSEA in the germline V gene. The CDR3: CSVEDLTVQSDTQYF. The CDR3 bases are TGCAGCGTTGAAGATTTGACGGTCCAATCTGATACGCAGTATTTT.

The rearrangement uses TRBV5-1 and TRBJ1-1; no reliable D call. Germline V lookup: CDR1 SGHRS, CDR2 YFSETQ. This CDR3 comprises 13 residues. V was cut by 6 bases and J by 2 bases, with 11 bases left in between. CDR3 sequence: CASTGEPNTEAFF. The CDR3 coding sequence is TGCGCCAGCACCGGGGAACCAAACACTGAAGCTTTCTTT.

With respect to this clonotype: A much more abundant neighbour one base away suggests this may be a read error. This chain links TRBV5-4 with TRBJ2-1; TRBD2 agrees at 13 bases. Germline assignment: CDR1 SGHNT and CDR2 YYREEE (reference sequence). CDR3 length: 15 amino acids. The CDR3 region has the DNA TGTGTCAGCAGCGACGGACTAGCGGGAGTAGATGAGCAGTTCTTC. It yields the protein CVSSDGLAGVDEQFF.

Notes on this clonotype: A much larger clone lies a single base off, so this may be a read error. J is TRBJ2-7 and V is TRBV11-3; D gene ambiguous. Germline V gene data show CDR1 as SGHNT and CDR2 as YENEEA. This CDR3 region has 13 residues. With 1 base removed from V and 4 bases from J, the gap between germline ends came to 8 bases. The CDR3 coding sequence is TGTGCCAGCAGCTTAGGGGCACCTTACGAGCAGTACTTC. It encodes CASSLGAPYEQYF.